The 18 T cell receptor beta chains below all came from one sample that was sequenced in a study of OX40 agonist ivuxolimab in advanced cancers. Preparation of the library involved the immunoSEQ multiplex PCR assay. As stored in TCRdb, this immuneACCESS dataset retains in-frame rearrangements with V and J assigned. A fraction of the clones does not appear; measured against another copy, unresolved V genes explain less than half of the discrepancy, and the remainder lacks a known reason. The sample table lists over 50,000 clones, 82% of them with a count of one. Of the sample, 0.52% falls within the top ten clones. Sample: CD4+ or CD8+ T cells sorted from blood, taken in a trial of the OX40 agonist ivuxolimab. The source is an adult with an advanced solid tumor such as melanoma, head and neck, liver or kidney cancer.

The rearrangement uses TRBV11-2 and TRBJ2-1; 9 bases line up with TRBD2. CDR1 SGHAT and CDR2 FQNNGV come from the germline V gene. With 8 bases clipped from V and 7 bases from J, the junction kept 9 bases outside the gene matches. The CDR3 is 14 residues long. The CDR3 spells CASSYSGRANEQFF. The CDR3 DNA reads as TGTGCCAGCTCCTATAGCGGGAGAGCAAATGAGCAGTTCTTC.

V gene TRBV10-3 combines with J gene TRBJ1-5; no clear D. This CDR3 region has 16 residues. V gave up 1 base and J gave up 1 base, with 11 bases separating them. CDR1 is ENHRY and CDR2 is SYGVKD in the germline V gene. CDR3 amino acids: CAISEYGVMSNQPQHF. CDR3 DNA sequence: TGTGCCATCAGTGAGTACGGGGTTATGAGCAATCAGCCCCAGCATTTT.

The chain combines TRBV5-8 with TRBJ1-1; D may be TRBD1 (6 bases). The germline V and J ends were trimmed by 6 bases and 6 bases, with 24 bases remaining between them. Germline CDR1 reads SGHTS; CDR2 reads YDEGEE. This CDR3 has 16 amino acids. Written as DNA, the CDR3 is TGTGCCAGCACCGAGGTGACGGGGGGCTGGTTGGCTGAAGCTTTCTTT. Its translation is CASTEVTGGWLAEAFF. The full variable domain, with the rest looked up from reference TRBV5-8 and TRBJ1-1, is EAGVTQSPTHLIKTRGQQATLRCSPISGHTSVYWYQQALGLGLQFLLWYDEGEERNRGNFPPRFSGRQFPNYSSELNVNALELEDSALYLCASTEVTGGWLAEAFFGQGTRLTVV.

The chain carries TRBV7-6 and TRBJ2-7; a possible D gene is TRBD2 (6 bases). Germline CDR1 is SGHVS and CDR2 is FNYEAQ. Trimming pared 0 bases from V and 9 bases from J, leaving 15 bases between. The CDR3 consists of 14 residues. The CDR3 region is CASSLAVGTPAQYF. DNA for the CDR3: TGTGCCAGCAGCTTAGCTGTCGGGACTCCCGCGCAGTACTTC.

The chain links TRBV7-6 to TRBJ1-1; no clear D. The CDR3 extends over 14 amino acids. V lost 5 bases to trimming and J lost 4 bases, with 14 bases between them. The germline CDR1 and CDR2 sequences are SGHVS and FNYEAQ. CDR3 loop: CASSLEAELTEAFF. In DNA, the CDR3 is TGTGCCAGCAGCCTGGAAGCGGAACTCACTGAAGCTTTCTTT.

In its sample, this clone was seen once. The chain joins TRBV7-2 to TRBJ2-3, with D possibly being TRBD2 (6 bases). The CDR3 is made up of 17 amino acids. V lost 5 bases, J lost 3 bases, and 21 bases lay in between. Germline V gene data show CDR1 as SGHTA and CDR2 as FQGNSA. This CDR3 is CASSGGVGGIRTDTQYF. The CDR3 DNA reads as TGTGCCAGCAGCGGAGGCGTGGGCGGGATTAGGACAGATACGCAGTATTTT.

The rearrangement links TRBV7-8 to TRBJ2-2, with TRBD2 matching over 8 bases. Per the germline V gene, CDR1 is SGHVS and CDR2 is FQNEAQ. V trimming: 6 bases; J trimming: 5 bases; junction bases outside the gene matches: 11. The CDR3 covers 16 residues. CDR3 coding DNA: TGTGCCAGCAGTCCGGGGGGGGCTAGGCTTACCGGGGAGCTGTTTTTT. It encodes CASSPGGARLTGELFF. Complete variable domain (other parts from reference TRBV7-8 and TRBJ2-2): GAGVSQSPRYKVAKRGQDVALRCDPISGHVSLFWYQQALGQGPEFLTYFQNEAQLDKSGLPSDRFFAERPEGSVSTLKIQRTQQEDSAVYLCASSPGGARLTGELFFGEGSRLTVL.

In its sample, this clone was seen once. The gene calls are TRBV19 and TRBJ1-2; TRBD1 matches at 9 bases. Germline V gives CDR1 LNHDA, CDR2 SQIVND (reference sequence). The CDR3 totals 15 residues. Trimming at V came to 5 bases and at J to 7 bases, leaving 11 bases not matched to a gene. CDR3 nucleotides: TGTGCCAGTAGTCGAACCGGGACAGGGTCATTTGGCTACACCTTC. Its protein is CASSRTGTGSFGYTF.

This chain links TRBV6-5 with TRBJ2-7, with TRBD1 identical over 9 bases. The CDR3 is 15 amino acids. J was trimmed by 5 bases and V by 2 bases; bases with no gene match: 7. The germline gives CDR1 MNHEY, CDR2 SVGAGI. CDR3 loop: CASSYKGTGWDEQYF. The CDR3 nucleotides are TGTGCCAGCAGTTACAAAGGGACAGGGTGGGACGAGCAGTACTTC.

The CDR3 sequence is CASSLPGTLYNEQFF. DNA for the CDR3: TGTGCCAGCAGTTTACCGGGGACACTCTACAATGAGCAGTTCTTC. The chain joins TRBV28 to TRBJ2-1; TRBD1 might be the D (6 bases). Per the germline V gene, CDR1 is MDHEN and CDR2 is SYDVKM. Trimming removed 2 bases from V and 3 bases from J, with 11 bases in between. This CDR3 has 15 amino acids.

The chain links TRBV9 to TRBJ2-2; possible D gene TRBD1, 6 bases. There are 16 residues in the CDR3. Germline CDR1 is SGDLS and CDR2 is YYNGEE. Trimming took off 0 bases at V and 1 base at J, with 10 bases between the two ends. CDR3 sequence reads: CASSVAGRGNTGELFF. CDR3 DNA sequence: TGTGCCAGCAGCGTAGCCGGCAGGGGGAACACCGGGGAGCTGTTTTTT.

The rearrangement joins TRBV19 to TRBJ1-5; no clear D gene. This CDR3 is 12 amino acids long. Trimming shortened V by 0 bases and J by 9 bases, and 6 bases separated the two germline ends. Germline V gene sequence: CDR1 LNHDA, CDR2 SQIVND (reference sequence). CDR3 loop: CASSIDIGPQHF. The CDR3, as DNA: TGTGCCAGTAGTATAGACATCGGGCCCCAGCATTTT.

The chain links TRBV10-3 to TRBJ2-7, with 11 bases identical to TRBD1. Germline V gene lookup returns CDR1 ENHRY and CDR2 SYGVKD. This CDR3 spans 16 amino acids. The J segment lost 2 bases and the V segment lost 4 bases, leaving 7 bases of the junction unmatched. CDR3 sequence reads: CAISGVPGQGAYEQYF. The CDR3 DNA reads TGTGCCATCAGTGGGGTCCCGGGACAGGGGGCCTACGAGCAGTACTTC.

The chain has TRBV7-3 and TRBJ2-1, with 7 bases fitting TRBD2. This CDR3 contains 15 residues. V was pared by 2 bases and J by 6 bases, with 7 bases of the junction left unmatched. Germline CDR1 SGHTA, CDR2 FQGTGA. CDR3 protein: CASSLGQGGANEQFF. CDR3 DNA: TGTGCCAGCAGCTTAGGGCAGGGAGGGGCCAATGAGCAGTTCTTC.

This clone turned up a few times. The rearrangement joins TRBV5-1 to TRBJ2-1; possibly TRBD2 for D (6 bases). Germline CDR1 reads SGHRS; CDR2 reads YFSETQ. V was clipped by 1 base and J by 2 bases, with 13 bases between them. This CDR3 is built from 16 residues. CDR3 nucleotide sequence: TGCGCCAGCAGCTTGTTCTCCGGGACTGCCTACAATGAGCAGTTCTTC. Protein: CASSLFSGTAYNEQFF.

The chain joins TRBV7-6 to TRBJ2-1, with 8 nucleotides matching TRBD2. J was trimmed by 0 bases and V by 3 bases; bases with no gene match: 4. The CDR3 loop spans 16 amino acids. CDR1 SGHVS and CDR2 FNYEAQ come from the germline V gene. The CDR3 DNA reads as TGTGCCAGCAGCTTGATGGGGACTAGCTCCTACAATGAGCAGTTCTTC. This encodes CASSLMGTSSYNEQFF.

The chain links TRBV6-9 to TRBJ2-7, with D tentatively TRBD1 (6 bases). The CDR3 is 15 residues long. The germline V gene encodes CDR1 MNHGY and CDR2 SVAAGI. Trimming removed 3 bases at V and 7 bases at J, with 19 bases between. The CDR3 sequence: CASSYTANRVREQYF. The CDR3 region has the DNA TGTGCCAGCAGTTACACCGCCAACAGGGTAAGGGAGCAGTACTTC.

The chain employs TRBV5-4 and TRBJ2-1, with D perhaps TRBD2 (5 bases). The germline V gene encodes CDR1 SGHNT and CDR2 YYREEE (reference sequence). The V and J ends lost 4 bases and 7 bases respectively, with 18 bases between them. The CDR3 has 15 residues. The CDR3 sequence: CASSRPPSGENEQFF. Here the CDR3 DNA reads TGTGCCAGCAGCCGCCCCCCGTCCGGGGAGAATGAGCAGTTCTTC.